The next 14 T cell receptor beta chains were all read from a single sample in a study of T cell repertoires in cytomegalovirus infection. Their antigen targets remain unknown. Via MiXCR, TCRdb re-called the reads, giving one row per CDR3 protein. This table has about 570,000 distinct CDR3 sequences, 40% appearing once. Source: cultured PBMCs, taken from culture after CMV antigen stimulation. These receptors all come from a human donor in good health (CMV status not recorded). Some clones in this sample may be carry-over from other donors' samples.

This chain connects TRBV4-1 to TRBJ2-7, with a weak D call TRBD1 (5 bases). There are 16 residues in the CDR3. Germline-derived CDR1 and CDR2 are MGHRA and YSYEKL. V dropped 0 bases and J dropped 1 base, with 13 bases sitting between them. The chain's CDR3 is CASSQDLTGSSYEQYF. CDR3 sequence (DNA): TGCGCCAGCAGCCAAGATCTTACAGGAAGTTCCTACGAGCAGTACTTC.

At least ten counts were recorded for this clonotype. The gene calls are TRBV7-2 and TRBJ1-6, with 9 bases identical to TRBD1. Trimming removed 1 base from V and 10 bases from J; junction bases left unmatched: 5. This CDR3 region has 15 residues. Germline lookup yields CDR1 SGHTA and CDR2 FQGNSA. CDR3 region: CASSLDRGRRSPLHF. The CDR3 nucleotides are TGTGCCAGCAGCTTAGACAGGGGGCGCCGGTCACCCCTCCACTTT.

The chain carries TRBV7-2 and TRBJ1-2; 9 positions agree with TRBD1. There are 15 residues in the CDR3. The germline gives CDR1 SGHTA, CDR2 FQGNSA. V lost 0 bases and J lost 5; bases outside the gene matches: 4. This CDR3 reads CASSLATGGPYGYTF. The CDR3 DNA reads TGTGCCAGCAGCTTAGCCACAGGGGGCCCTTATGGCTACACCTTC.

This chain links TRBV5-1 with TRBJ1-6; a weak D match, TRBD1 (6 bases). Trimming shortened V by 0 bases and J by 4 bases, and 14 bases separated the two germline ends. Germline CDR1 is SGHRS and CDR2 is YFSETQ. The CDR3 has 17 residues. The CDR3 protein is CASSLGLGGVYNSPLHF. CDR3 nucleotides: TGCGCCAGCAGCTTGGGTCTGGGGGGCGTGTATAATTCACCCCTCCACTTT.

This clonotype occurred many times. The chain joins TRBV7-6 to TRBJ1-2; D remains unclear. This CDR3 spans 17 amino acids. Trimming cost V 2 bases and J 4 bases, with 20 bases left between them. Germline CDR1 SGHVS, CDR2 FNYEAQ. The CDR3 DNA follows: TGTGCCAGCAGCTTATTTGGGGATCGAGGGTCTGTCTATGGCTACACCTTC. It specifies CASSLFGDRGSVYGYTF.

This clonotype was counted only a few times. The chain recombines TRBV7-6 with TRBJ2-1; 14 bases map to TRBD2. This CDR3 has 16 residues. Germline V gene lookup returns CDR1 SGHVS and CDR2 FNYEAQ. V was pared by 5 bases and J by 14 bases, with 14 bases of the junction left unmatched. The CDR3 region is CASSPTGTSGSRVEFF. In DNA, the CDR3 is TGTGCCAGCAGCCCCACAGGGACTAGCGGGAGTAGAGTGGAGTTCTTC.

The chain combines TRBV7-6 with TRBJ2-5; D is possibly TRBD1 (6 bases). Trimming left V 5 bases short and J 4 bases short, with 23 bases between. The germline gives CDR1 SGHVS, CDR2 FNYEAQ. The CDR3 covers 17 residues. This CDR3 reads CASSPRPRQAPAETQYF. The CDR3 region has the DNA TGTGCCAGCAGCCCTAGGCCCCGACAGGCCCCGGCAGAGACCCAGTACTTC.

This clonotype was found once. The V gene is TRBV2, the J gene TRBJ1-2; D possibly corresponds to TRBD1 (6 bases). Germline V gene sequence: CDR1 SNHLY, CDR2 FYNNEI. The CDR3 loop spans 15 amino acids. V lost 2 bases and J lost 4, with 14 bases in between. Here the CDR3 DNA reads TGTGCCAGCAGTGAATCCAGGGGAGTTTCCTATGGCTACACCTTC. It specifies CASSESRGVSYGYTF.

This clonotype has more than one count but fewer than ten. This chain uses TRBV7-2 with TRBJ2-7; D is undetermined. This CDR3 is built from 13 residues. V shed 5 bases and J shed 4 bases, with 12 bases lying between them. The germline CDR1 and CDR2 sequences are SGHTA and FQGNSA. This CDR3 reads CASSVGHHYEQYF. CDR3 DNA: TGTGCCAGCAGCGTAGGGCACCATTACGAGCAGTACTTC.

This clonotype was recorded a few times. The chain employs TRBV7-6 and TRBJ2-1; D is perhaps TRBD1 (6 bases). V was shortened by 5 bases and J by 3 bases, with 11 bases between the two germline ends. The CDR3 covers 14 residues. CDR1 is SGHVS and CDR2 is FNYEAQ in the germline V gene. The CDR3 sequence: CASSPGQNYNEQFF. CDR3 bases: TGTGCCAGCAGCCCCGGACAGAACTACAATGAGCAGTTCTTC.

The V gene is TRBV12-3 or TRBV12-4, the J gene TRBJ1-4; D gene ambiguous. This CDR3 comprises 13 residues. Trimming left V 3 bases short and J 17 bases short, with 19 bases between. This chain's CDR3 is CASSFKLETAKFF. As DNA, the CDR3 is TGTGCCAGCAGTTTTAAGCTAGAGACGGCCAAATTTTTT.

This sequence joins TRBV27 and TRBJ1-6, with D tentatively TRBD1 (6 bases). Germline CDR1 reads MNHEY; CDR2 reads SMNVEV (reference sequence). The CDR3 has 15 residues. Trimming cost V 3 bases and J 9 bases, with 15 bases left between them. The CDR3, as DNA: TGTGCCAGCAGTTTGGGAAGGACAGTAACTTCACCCCTCCACTTT. Protein product: CASSLGRTVTSPLHF.

This clonotype was observed a single time. The chain carries TRBV2 and TRBJ1-3; D is unresolved. Trimming took off 11 bases at V and 4 bases at J, with 9 bases between the two ends. Germline V gene data show CDR1 as SNHLY and CDR2 as FYNNEI. This CDR3 region has 11 residues. The CDR3 loop reads CAGRGGNTIYF. Written as DNA, the CDR3 is TGTGCCGGACGCGGGGGAAACACCATATATTTT.

This clonotype appeared many times. The chain recombines TRBV7-2 with TRBJ1-5, with D unresolved. This CDR3 is built from 14 residues. Germline V gene lookup returns CDR1 SGHTA and CDR2 FQGNSA. The V gene lost 1 base and the J gene lost 3 bases, with 7 bases spanning the gap. The CDR3 DNA sequence: TGTGCCAGCAGCTTAGGGTCCTTCAATCAGCCCCAGCATTTT. It encodes CASSLGSFNQPQHF.